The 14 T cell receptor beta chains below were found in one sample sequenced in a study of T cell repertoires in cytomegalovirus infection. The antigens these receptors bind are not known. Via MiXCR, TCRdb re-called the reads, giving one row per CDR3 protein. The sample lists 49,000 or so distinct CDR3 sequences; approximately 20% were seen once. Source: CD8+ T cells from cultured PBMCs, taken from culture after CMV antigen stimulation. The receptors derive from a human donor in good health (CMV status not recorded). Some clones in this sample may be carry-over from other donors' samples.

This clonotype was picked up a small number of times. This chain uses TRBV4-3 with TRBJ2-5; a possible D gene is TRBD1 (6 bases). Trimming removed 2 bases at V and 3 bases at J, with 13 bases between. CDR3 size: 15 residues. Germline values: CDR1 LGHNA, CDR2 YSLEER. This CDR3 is CASSQSGWTEETQYF. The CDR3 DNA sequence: TGCGCCAGCAGCCAATCGGGCTGGACAGAAGAGACCCAGTACTTC.

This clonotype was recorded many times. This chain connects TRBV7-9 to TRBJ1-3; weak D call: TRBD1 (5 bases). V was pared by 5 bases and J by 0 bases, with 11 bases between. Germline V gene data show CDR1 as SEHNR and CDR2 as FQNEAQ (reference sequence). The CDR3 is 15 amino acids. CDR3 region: CASSLGRSSGNTIYF. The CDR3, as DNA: TGTGCCAGCAGCCTGGGGCGCAGCTCTGGAAACACCATATATTTT.

CDR3 DNA sequence: TGTGCCAGCAGCCGACCCTTCGTGGAGGAGTCTGAAGCTTTCTTT. Translation: CASSRPFVEESEAFF. The chain couples TRBV11-2 to TRBJ1-1; D is uncertain. CDR3 size: 15 residues. Germline assignment: CDR1 SGHAT and CDR2 FQNNGV. V was trimmed by 5 bases and J by 6 bases, leaving 19 bases between them. The entire variable domain, with the rest obtained from reference TRBV11-2 and TRBJ1-1, is as follows: EAGVAQSPRYKIIEKRQSVAFWCNPISGHATLYWYQQILGQGPKLLIQFQNNGVVDDSQLPKDRFSAERLKGVDSTLKIQPAKLEDSAVYLCASSRPFVEESEAFFGQGTRLTVV.

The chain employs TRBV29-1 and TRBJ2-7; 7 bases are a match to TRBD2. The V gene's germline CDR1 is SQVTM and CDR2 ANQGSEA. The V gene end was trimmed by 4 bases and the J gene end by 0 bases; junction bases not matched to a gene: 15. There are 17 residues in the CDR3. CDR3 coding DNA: TGCAGCGTTGGAAGCAGGGAAGAAGCGGGGCCCTCCTACGAGCAGTACTTC. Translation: CSVGSREEAGPSYEQYF.

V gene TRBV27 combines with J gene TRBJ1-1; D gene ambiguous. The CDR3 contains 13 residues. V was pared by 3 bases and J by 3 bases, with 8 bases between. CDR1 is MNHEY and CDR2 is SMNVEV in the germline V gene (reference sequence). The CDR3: CASSLSEYTEAFF. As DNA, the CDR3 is TGTGCCAGCAGTTTGTCCGAGTACACTGAAGCTTTCTTT.

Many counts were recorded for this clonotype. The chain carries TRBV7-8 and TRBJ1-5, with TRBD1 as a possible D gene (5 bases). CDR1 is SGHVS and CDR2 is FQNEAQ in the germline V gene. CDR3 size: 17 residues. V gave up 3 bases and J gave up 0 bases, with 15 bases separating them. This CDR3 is CASSFGQGEHSNQPQHF. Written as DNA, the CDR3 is TGTGCCAGCAGCTTCGGACAAGGGGAACATAGCAATCAGCCCCAGCATTTT.

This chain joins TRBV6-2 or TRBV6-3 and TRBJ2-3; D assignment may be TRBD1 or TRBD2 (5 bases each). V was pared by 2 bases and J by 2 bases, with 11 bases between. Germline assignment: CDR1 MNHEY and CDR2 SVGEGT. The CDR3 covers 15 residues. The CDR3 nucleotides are TGTGCCAGCAGTTACCCGGGGCTGGACACAGATACGCAGTATTTT. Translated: CASSYPGLDTDTQYF.

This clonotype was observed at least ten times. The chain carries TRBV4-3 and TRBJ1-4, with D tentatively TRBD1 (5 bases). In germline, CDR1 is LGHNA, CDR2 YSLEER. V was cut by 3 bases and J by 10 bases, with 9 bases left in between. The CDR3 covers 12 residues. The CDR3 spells CASSQAGGKLFF. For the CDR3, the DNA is TGCGCCAGCAGCCAGGCTGGGGGAAAACTGTTTTTT.

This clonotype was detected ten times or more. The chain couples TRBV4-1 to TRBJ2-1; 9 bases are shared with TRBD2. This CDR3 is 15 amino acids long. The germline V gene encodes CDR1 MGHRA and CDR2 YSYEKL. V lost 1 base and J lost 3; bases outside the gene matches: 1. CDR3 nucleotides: TGCGCCAGCAGCCAAGGGACTAGCGACTACAATGAGCAGTTCTTC. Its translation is CASSQGTSDYNEQFF.

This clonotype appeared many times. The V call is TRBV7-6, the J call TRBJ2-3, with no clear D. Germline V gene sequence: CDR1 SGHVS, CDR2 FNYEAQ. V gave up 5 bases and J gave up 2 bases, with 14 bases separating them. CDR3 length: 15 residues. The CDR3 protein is CASSPTVVNTDTQYF. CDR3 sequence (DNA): TGTGCCAGCAGCCCCACTGTGGTTAACACAGATACGCAGTATTTT.

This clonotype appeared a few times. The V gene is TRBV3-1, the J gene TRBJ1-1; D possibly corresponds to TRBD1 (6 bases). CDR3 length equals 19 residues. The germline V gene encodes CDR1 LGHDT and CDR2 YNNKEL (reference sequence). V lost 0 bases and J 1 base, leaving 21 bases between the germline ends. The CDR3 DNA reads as TGTGCCAGCAGCCAAGAGCTCCCAGGGTGGGGGGGCGAGAACACTGAAGCTTTCTTT. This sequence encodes CASSQELPGWGGENTEAFF.

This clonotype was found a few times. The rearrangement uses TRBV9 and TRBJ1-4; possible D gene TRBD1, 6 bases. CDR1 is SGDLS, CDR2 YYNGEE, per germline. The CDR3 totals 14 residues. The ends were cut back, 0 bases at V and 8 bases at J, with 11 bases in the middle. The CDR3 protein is CASSVGGTLEKLFF. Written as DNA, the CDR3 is TGTGCCAGCAGCGTAGGAGGGACATTAGAAAAACTGTTTTTT.

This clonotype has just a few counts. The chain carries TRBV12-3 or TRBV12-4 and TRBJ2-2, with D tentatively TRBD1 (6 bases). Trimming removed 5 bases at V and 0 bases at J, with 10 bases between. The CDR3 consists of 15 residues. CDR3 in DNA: TGTGCCAGCAGTCTCACAGGGACGAACACCGGGGAGCTGTTTTTT. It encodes CASSLTGTNTGELFF.

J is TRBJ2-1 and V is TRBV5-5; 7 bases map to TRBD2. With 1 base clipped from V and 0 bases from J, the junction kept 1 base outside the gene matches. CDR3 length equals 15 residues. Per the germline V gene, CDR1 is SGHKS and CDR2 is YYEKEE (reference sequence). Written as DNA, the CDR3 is TGTGCCAGCAGCTTGAGCGGGAACTCCTACAATGAGCAGTTCTTC. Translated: CASSLSGNSYNEQFF.